These 18 T cell receptor beta chains came from one sample sequenced in a study of blood T cell repertoires in COVID-19. Using immunoSEQ multiplex PCR, the repertoire was profiled, and TCRdb retains in-frame clones only, with some absent. This table has 200,000 to 300,000 clones, about 90% appearing once. Sequencing used PBMCs or T cells enriched from blood (not recorded which). The receptors here all came from a woman aged 40 to 50 with acute COVID-19.

J is TRBJ2-7 and V is TRBV27; D might be TRBD1 (6 bases). CDR1 and CDR2 from the germline V gene are MNHEY and SMNVEV (reference sequence). V lost 0 bases and J lost 5, with 8 bases in between. This CDR3 has 13 residues. The CDR3 reads CASSLSQGNEQYF. DNA for the CDR3: TGTGCCAGCAGTTTATCGCAGGGGAACGAGCAGTACTTC.

This sequence joins TRBV7-9 and TRBJ2-3, with 8 bases matching TRBD2. After removal of 3 bases from V and 2 bases from J, the junction contained 7 bases not matched to a gene. CDR1 is SEHNR, CDR2 FQNEAQ, per germline (reference sequence). The CDR3 loop spans 16 amino acids. CDR3 sequence reads: CASSFPGGTITDTQYF. In nucleotides, the CDR3 is TGTGCCAGCAGCTTCCCGGGGGGGACAATCACAGATACGCAGTATTTT.

This chain links TRBV5-1 with TRBJ2-1; D gene ambiguous. The CDR3 length is 12 residues. Trimming shortened V by 0 bases and J by 8 bases, and 6 bases separated the two germline ends. In germline, CDR1 is SGHRS, CDR2 YFSETQ. The CDR3 region has the DNA TGCGCCAGCAGCTTGGATTTCTATGAGCAGTTCTTC. The encoded protein is CASSLDFYEQFF.

V is TRBV5-1 and J is TRBJ2-5, with 13 bases lining up with TRBD2. V dropped 5 bases and J dropped 5; count of bases not matched to a gene: 18. The CDR3 length is 19 residues. The germline V gene has CDR1 SGHRS and CDR2 YFSETQ. The CDR3 nucleotides are TGCGCCAGCAGTTTACCCCCGGGACTAGCGGGATTCCCCGCGGAGACCCAGTACTTC. This encodes CASSLPPGLAGFPAETQYF.

The V gene is TRBV15, the J gene TRBJ2-7, with 12 bases matching TRBD2. V dropped 4 bases and J dropped 4; count of bases not matched to a gene: 5. The CDR3 length is 15 residues. Germline V CDR1 and CDR2: LNHNV, YYDKDF (reference sequence). CDR3 sequence (DNA): TGTGCCACCAGCAATCGACTAGCGGGAGAATACGAGCAGTACTTC. Amino acids: CATSNRLAGEYEQYF.

The chain uses TRBV19 and TRBJ1-5; 8 nucleotides agree with TRBD1. The germline CDR1 and CDR2 sequences are LNHDA and SQIVND (reference sequence). This CDR3 has 14 amino acids. Trimming at V came to 5 bases and at J to 5 bases, leaving 5 bases not matched to a gene. The CDR3 is CASSRDRLHQPQHF. The CDR3 DNA reads TGTGCCAGTAGTCGGGACAGGCTACATCAGCCCCAGCATTTT.

This clone was counted between two and nine times. The chain has TRBV19 and TRBJ2-3, with D uncertain. In germline, CDR1 is LNHDA, CDR2 SQIVND (reference sequence). The CDR3 has 15 residues. The V and J ends lost 3 bases and 3 bases respectively, with 13 bases between them. CDR3 DNA: TGTGCCAGTAGTATTAGGCAGGTCGGAACAGATACGCAGTATTTT. Its translation is CASSIRQVGTDTQYF.

The chain links TRBV3-1 (or the pseudogene TRBV3-2) to TRBJ2-7; no clear D gene. This CDR3 region has 14 residues. Germline CDR1 reads LGHDT; CDR2 reads YNNKEL (reference sequence). V was clipped by 0 bases and J by 6 bases, with 12 bases between them. The CDR3, as DNA: TGTGCCAGCAGCCAAGATTCTAGTCTTGGCGAGCAGTACTTC. Amino acids: CASSQDSSLGEQYF.

This rearrangement joins TRBV5-6 to TRBJ2-7, with 12 bases lining up with TRBD2. J lost 1 base, V lost 4 bases, and 6 bases had no gene match. Germline assignment: CDR1 SGHDT and CDR2 YYEEEE. This CDR3 has 16 residues. CDR3 sequence reads: CASSRGLAGPSYEQYF. CDR3 nucleotide sequence: TGTGCCAGCAGCAGGGGACTAGCGGGCCCTTCCTACGAGCAGTACTTC.

J is TRBJ1-2 and V is TRBV19; possible D gene TRBD1, 6 bases. This CDR3 is 15 amino acids long. V lost 1 base to trimming and J lost 8 bases, with 17 bases between them. Per the germline V gene, CDR1 is LNHDA and CDR2 is SQIVND (reference sequence). CDR3 sequence reads: CASSIGGQSVFGYTF. The CDR3 DNA is TGTGCCAGTAGTATAGGGGGGCAGTCAGTATTCGGCTACACCTTC.

J is TRBJ2-1 and V is TRBV27; the match to TRBD2 covers 14 bases. The CDR3 runs to 13 residues. From germline, CDR1 is MNHEY and CDR2 SMNVEV (reference sequence). V gave up 9 bases and J gave up 7 bases; unmatched junction bases: 2. The CDR3 sequence: CASGTSGSNEQFF. As DNA, the CDR3 is TGTGCCAGTGGGACTAGCGGGAGTAATGAGCAGTTCTTC.

The rearrangement uses TRBV6-5 and TRBJ2-3; D unclear. Germline CDR1 is MNHEY and CDR2 is SVGAGI. The CDR3 contains 13 residues. The V end lost 0 bases, the J end lost 4 bases, and 5 bases lay between the germline ends. CDR3 amino acids: CASSYSYSDTQYF. The DNA for the CDR3 is TGTGCCAGCAGTTACTCGTATTCAGATACGCAGTATTTT.

The CDR3 is CASSVATTYSGNTIYF. The CDR3 DNA follows: TGTGCCAGCAGCGTAGCTACGACATATTCTGGAAACACCATATATTTT. The chain joins TRBV9 to TRBJ1-3; D ambiguous. The V end was cut by 0 bases, the J end by 1 base, with 11 bases between. Germline V gene lookup returns CDR1 SGDLS and CDR2 YYNGEE. The CDR3 contains 16 residues. The full variable domain, its missing parts supplied by reference TRBV9 and TRBJ1-3, is DSGVTQTPKHLITATGQRVTLRCSPRSGDLSVYWYQQSLDQGLQFLIQYYNGEERAKGNILERFSAQQFPDLHSELNLSSLELGDSALYFCASSVATTYSGNTIYFGEGSWLTVV.

The rearrangement joins TRBV6-5 to TRBJ2-1, with D possibly matching TRBD2 (6 bases). The CDR3 loop spans 15 amino acids. The germline V and J ends were trimmed by 6 bases and 4 bases, with 16 bases remaining between them. CDR1 is MNHEY and CDR2 is SVGAGI in the germline V gene. CDR3 DNA: TGTGCCAGCAGAGGACTACATTTGCTTTACAATGAGCAGTTCTTC. Its translation is CASRGLHLLYNEQFF.

The gene calls are TRBV10-2 and TRBJ2-7, with D perhaps TRBD2 (6 bases). Trimming shortened V by 8 bases and J by 0 bases, and 14 bases separated the two germline ends. The germline V gene encodes CDR1 WSHSY and CDR2 SAAADI. The CDR3 extends over 14 amino acids. The CDR3 region has the DNA TGCGCCAGCGGGCCGGGACTCGACTCCTACGAGCAGTACTTC. This gives the protein CASGPGLDSYEQYF.

This clone was detected once. V is TRBV11-2 and J is TRBJ1-2; 9 bases fit TRBD1. Germline V gene sequence: CDR1 SGHAT, CDR2 FQNNGV. Germline trimming cut 3 bases from V and 1 base from J; bases unmatched to any gene: 6. The CDR3 spans 16 residues. The CDR3 DNA sequence: TGTGCCAGCAGCTTGACAGGGGGAGGGGATAACTATGGCTACACCTTC. Protein sequence: CASSLTGGGDNYGYTF.

The chain links TRBV30 to TRBJ2-7; the D gene is possibly TRBD1 (6 bases). Germline values: CDR1 GTSNPN, CDR2 SVGIG (reference sequence). V dropped 1 base and J dropped 2 bases, with 9 bases sitting between them. This CDR3 comprises 13 residues. The CDR3: CAWSAGVPYEQYF. Here the CDR3 DNA reads TGTGCCTGGAGTGCAGGGGTTCCCTACGAGCAGTACTTC.

J is TRBJ2-1 and V is TRBV15; perhaps TRBD1 as D (6 bases). Germline V lookup: CDR1 LNHNV, CDR2 YYDKDF (reference sequence). The V end was cut by 3 bases, the J end by 3 bases, with 6 bases between. This CDR3 is built from 13 residues. CDR3 nucleotide sequence: TGTGCCACCAGCAGGACAGGCTACAATGAGCAGTTCTTC. It specifies CATSRTGYNEQFF. Supplemented by reference TRBV15 and TRBJ2-1, the full variable domain reads DAMVIQNPRYQVTQFGKPVTLSCSQTLNHNVMYWYQQKSSQAPKLLFHYYDKDFNNEADTPDNFQSRRPNTSFCFLDIRSPGLGDTAMYLCATSRTGYNEQFFGPGTRLTVL.